These 2 T cell receptor beta chains were all obtained from the same sample, sequenced in a study of blood T cell repertoires in COVID-19. Method: immunoSEQ multiplex PCR; TCRdb's copy keeps in-frame clones and lacks some. Here the sample spans 200,000 to 300,000 clones, around nine tenths being singletons. Sequencing was done on a sample of peripheral blood. The receptor set was obtained from a woman in her fifties or sixties with COVID-19, enrolled during active disease.

The J gene is TRBJ1-4, the V gene TRBV29-1; D uncertain. Germline loops: CDR1 SQVTM, CDR2 ANQGSEA. There are 13 residues in the CDR3. V was trimmed by 3 bases and J by 10 bases, leaving 15 bases between them. In nucleotides, the CDR3 is TGCAGCGTTGAGGTCACGGGGTCTCTAAAACTGTTTTTT. This encodes CSVEVTGSLKLFF.

V gene TRBV18 combines with J gene TRBJ1-1; D perhaps matches TRBD1 (6 bases). Germline CDR1 reads KGHSH; CDR2 reads LQKENI. CDR3 length: 16 residues. V lost 2 bases and J lost 0, with 13 bases in between. CDR3 residues: CASSPNTGTMNTEAFF. The CDR3 DNA reads as TGTGCCAGCTCACCAAACACAGGGACTATGAACACTGAAGCTTTCTTT.